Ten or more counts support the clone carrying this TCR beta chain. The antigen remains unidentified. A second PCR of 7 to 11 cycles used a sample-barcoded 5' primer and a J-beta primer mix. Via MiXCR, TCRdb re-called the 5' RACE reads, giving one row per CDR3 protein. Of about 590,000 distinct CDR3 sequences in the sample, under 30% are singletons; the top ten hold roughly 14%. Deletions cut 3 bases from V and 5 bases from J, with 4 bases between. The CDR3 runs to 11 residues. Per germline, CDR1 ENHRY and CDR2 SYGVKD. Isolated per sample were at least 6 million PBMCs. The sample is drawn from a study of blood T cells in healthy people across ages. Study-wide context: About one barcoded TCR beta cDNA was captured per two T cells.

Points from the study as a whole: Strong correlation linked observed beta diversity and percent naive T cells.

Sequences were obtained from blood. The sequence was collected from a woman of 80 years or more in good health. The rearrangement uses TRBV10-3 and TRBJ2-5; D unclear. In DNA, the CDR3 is TGTGCCATCAGTGAAAGGGAGACCCAGTACTTC. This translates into CAISERETQYF.